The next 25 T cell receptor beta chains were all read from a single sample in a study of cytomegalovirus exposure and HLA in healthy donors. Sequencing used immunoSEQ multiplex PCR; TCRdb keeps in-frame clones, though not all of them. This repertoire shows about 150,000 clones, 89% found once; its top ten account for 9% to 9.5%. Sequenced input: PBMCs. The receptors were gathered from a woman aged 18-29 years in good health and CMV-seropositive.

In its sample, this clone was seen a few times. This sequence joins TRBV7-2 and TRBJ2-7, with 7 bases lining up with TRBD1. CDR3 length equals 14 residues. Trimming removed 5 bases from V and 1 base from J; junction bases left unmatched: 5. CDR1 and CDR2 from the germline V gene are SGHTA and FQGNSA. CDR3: CASSLGTVSYEQYF. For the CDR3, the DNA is TGTGCCAGCAGCCTCGGGACAGTTTCCTACGAGCAGTACTTC.

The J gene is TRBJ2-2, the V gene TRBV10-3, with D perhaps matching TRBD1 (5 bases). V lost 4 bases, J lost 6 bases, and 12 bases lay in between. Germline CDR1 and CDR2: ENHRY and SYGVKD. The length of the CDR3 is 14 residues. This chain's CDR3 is CAISALKTAGELFF. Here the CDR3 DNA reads TGTGCCATCAGTGCCTTAAAGACAGCCGGGGAGCTGTTTTTT.

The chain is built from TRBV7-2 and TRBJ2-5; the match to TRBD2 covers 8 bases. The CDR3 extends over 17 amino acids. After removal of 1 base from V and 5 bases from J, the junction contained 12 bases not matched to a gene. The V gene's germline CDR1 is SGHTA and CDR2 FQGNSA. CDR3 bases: TGTGCCAGCAGCTTAGTTGGGACTAGTACCTTTGGGGAGACCCAGTACTTC. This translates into CASSLVGTSTFGETQYF.

In nucleotides, the CDR3 is TGCGCCAGCAGCCCCGGGACAGGGGAGCACTATGGCTACACCTTC. It yields the protein CASSPGTGEHYGYTF. The chain carries TRBV5-1 and TRBJ1-2; 10 nucleotides line up with TRBD1. CDR1 is SGHRS, CDR2 YFSETQ, per germline. Trimming removed 4 bases from V and 3 bases from J; junction bases left unmatched: 6. The CDR3 contains 15 residues.

The CDR3 spells CASRVGGAGEKLFF. CDR3 nucleotides: TGTGCCAGCAGGGTAGGGGGCGCAGGTGAAAAACTGTTTTTT. The chain is built from TRBV6-1 and TRBJ1-4; the match to TRBD1 covers 7 bases. In germline, CDR1 is MNHNS, CDR2 SASEGT. Trimming cost V 6 bases and J 7 bases; bases outside gene matches: 8. The CDR3 runs 14 residues.

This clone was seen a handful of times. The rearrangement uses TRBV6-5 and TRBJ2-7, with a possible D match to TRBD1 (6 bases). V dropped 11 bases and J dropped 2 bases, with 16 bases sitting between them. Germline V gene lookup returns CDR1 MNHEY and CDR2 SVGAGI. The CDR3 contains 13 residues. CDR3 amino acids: CASQPYRAYEQYF. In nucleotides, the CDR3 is TGTGCCTCCCAGCCCTACAGGGCCTACGAGCAGTACTTC.

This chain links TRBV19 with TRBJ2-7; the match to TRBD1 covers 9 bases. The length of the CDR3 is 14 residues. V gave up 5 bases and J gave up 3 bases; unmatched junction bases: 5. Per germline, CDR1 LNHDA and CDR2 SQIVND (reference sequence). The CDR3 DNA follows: TGTGCCAGTAGTCTCGGGACAGGGTTCTACGAGCAGTACTTC. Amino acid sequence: CASSLGTGFYEQYF.

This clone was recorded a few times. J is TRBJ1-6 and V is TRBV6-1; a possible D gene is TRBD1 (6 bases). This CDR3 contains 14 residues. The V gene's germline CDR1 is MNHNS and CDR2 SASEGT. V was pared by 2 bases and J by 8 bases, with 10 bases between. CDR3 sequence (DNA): TGTGCCAGCAGTGAATGGGGGCGGGATTCACCCCTCCACTTT. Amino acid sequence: CASSEWGRDSPLHF.

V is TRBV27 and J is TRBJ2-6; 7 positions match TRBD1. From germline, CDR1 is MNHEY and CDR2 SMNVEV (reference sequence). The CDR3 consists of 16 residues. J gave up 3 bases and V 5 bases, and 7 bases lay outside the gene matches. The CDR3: CASSHGTESGANVLTF. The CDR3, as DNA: TGTGCCAGCAGTCACGGGACAGAGAGTGGGGCCAACGTCCTGACTTTC.

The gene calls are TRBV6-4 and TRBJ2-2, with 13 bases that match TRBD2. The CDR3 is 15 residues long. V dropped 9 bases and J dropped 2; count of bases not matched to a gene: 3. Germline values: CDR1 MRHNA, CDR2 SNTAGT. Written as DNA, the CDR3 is TGTGCCAGGACTAGCGGGGGGACCAACACCGGGGAGCTGTTTTTT. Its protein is CARTSGGTNTGELFF.

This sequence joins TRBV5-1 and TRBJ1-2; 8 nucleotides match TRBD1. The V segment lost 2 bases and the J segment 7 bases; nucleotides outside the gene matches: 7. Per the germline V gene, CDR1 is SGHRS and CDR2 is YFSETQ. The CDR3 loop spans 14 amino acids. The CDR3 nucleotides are TGCGCCAGCAGCTTAACGACAGGGGCCGGTGGCTACACCTTC. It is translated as CASSLTTGAGGYTF. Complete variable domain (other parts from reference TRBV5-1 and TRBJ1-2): KAGVTQTPRYLIKTRGQQVTLSCSPISGHRSVSWYQQTPGQGLQFLFEYFSETQRNKGNFPGRFSGRQFSNSRSEMNVSTLELGDSALYLCASSLTTGAGGYTFGSGTRLTVV.

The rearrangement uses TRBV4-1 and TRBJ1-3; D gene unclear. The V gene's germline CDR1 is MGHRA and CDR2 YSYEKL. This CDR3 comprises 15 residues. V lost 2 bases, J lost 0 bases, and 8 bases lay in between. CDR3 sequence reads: CASSQRGRSGNTIYF. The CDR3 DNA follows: TGCGCCAGCAGCCAAAGAGGTCGCTCTGGAAACACCATATATTTT.

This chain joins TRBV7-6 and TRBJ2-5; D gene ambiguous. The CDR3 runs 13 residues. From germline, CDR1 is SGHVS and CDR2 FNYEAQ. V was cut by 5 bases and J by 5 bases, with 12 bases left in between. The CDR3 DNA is TGTGCCAGCAGCCCAGACTCCCGGGAGACCCAGTACTTC. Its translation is CASSPDSRETQYF.

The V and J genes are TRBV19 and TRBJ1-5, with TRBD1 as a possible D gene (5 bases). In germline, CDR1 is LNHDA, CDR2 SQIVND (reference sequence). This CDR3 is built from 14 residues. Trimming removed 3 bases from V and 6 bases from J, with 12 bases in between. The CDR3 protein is CASSIRVYPQPQHF. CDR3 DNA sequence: TGTGCCAGTAGTATCAGGGTGTACCCTCAGCCCCAGCATTTT.

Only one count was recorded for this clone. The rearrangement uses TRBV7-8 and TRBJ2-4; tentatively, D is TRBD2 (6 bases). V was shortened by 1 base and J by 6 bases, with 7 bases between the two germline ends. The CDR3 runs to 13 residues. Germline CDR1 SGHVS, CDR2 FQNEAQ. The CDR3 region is CASSLGGVNIQYF. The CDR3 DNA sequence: TGTGCCAGCAGCTTAGGGGGGGTAAACATTCAGTACTTC. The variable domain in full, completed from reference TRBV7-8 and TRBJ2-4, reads GAGVSQSPRYKVAKRGQDVALRCDPISGHVSLFWYQQALGQGPEFLTYFQNEAQLDKSGLPSDRFFAERPEGSVSTLKIQRTQQEDSAVYLCASSLGGVNIQYFGAGTRLSVL.

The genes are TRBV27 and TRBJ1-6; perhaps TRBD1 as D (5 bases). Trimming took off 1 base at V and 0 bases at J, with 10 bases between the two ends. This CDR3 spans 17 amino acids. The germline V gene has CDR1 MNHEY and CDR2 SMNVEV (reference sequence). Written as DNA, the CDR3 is TGTGCCAGCAGTTTATGGGGCGAGAGCTCCTATAATTCACCCCTCCACTTT. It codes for CASSLWGESSYNSPLHF.

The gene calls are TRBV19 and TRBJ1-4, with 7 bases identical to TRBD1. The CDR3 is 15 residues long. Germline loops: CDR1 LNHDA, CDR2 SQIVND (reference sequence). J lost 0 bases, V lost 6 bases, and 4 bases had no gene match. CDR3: CASSPGTATNEKLFF. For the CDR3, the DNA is TGTGCCAGTAGCCCTGGGACAGCAACTAATGAAAAACTGTTTTTT.

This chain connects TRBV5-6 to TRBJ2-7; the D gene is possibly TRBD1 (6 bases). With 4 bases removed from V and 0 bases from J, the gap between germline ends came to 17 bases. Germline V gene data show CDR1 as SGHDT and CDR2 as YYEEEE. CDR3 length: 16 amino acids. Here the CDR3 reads CASSPSTQGLSYEQYF. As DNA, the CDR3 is TGTGCCAGCAGCCCCTCAACACAGGGTCTCTCCTACGAGCAGTACTTC.

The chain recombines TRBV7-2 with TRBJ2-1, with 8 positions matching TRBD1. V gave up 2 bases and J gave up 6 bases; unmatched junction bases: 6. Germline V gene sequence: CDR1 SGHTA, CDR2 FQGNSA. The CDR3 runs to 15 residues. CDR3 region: CASSLSQGASNEQFF. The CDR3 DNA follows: TGTGCCAGCAGCTTAAGCCAGGGGGCGAGCAATGAGCAGTTCTTC.

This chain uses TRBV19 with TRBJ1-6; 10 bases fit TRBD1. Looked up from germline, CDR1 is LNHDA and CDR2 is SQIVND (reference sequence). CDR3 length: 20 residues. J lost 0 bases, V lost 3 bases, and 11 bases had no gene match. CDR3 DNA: TGTGCCAGTAGTATCTCGACAGGGGGCCATGGGGCCTCCTATAATTCACCCCTCCACTTT. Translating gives CASSISTGGHGASYNSPLHF.

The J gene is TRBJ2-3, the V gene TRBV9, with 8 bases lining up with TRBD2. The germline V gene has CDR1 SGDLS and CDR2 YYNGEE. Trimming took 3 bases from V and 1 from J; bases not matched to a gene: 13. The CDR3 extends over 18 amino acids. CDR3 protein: CASSDSGDPNEGTDTQYF. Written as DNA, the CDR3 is TGTGCCAGCAGCGATAGCGGGGATCCGAACGAGGGCACAGATACGCAGTATTTT.

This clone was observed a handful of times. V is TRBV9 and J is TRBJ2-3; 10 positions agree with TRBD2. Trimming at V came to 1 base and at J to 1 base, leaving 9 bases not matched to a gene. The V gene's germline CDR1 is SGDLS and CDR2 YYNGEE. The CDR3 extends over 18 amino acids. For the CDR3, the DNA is TGTGCCAGCAGCGTAAGGGCTAGCGGGGGAGCGCGCACAGATACGCAGTATTTT. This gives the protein CASSVRASGGARTDTQYF. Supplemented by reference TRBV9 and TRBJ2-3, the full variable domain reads DSGVTQTPKHLITATGQRVTLRCSPRSGDLSVYWYQQSLDQGLQFLIQYYNGEERAKGNILERFSAQQFPDLHSELNLSSLELGDSALYFCASSVRASGGARTDTQYFGPGTRLTVL.

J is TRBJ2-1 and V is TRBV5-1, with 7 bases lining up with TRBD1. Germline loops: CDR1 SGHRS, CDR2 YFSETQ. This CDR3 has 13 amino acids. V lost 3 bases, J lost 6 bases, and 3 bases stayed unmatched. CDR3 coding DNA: TGCGCCAGCAGCTGGGGACAGCTCAATGAGCAGTTCTTC. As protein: CASSWGQLNEQFF.

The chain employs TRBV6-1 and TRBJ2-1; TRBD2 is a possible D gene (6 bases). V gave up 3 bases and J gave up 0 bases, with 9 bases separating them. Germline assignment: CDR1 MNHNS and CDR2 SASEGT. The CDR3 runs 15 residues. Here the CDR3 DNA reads TGTGCCAGCAGTGACCAGGGAGGCTCCTACAATGAGCAGTTCTTC. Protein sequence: CASSDQGGSYNEQFF.

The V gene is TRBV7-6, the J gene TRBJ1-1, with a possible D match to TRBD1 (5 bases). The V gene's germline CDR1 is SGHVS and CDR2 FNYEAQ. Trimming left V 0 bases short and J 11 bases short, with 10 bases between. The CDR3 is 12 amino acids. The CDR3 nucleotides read TGTGCCAGCAGCTTAGCGGGGGGTATTGCTTTCTTT. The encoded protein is CASSLAGGIAFF.